These 29 T cell receptor beta chains came from one sample sequenced in a study of post-analysis software for immune sequencing data. Study-wide points: Comparison of patients with controls showed five TRBV segments more frequent in patients, TRBV5-6, TRBV5-1 and TRBV20-1 among them.

Researchers reported that TCR beta cDNA libraries carried unique molecular identifiers. TCRdb re-analysed the PCR reads in MiXCR, keeping a single row per CDR3 protein. The sample consists of over 700,000 distinct CDR3 sequences, 25% to 30% of them appearing once. Their target antigens are unknown. Sequences were obtained from blood. The receptors derive from a girl aged 10 to 17 with multiple sclerosis.

This clonotype was seen a few times. The V gene is TRBV5-1, the J gene TRBJ2-3; D is possibly TRBD1 or TRBD2 (6 bases each). Trimming removed 6 bases at V and 5 bases at J, with 19 bases between. The CDR3 sequence is 15 residues long. The germline V gene encodes CDR1 SGHRS and CDR2 YFSETQ. In DNA form, the CDR3 reads TGCGCCAGCACCACCGGGGCAGGAGGGGGAGATACGCAGTATTTT. Translation gives CASTTGAGGGDTQYF.

This clonotype has a handful of counts. V usage is TRBV3-1 and J usage is TRBJ2-5, with D perhaps TRBD1 or TRBD2 (6 bases each). Trimming removed 2 bases from V and 5 bases from J, with 18 bases in between. The CDR3 spans 16 residues. Germline V gives CDR1 LGHDT, CDR2 YNNKEL (reference sequence). CDR3: CASSQMFEGGRETQYF. Here the CDR3 DNA reads TGTGCCAGCAGCCAAATGTTCGAGGGGGGCCGGGAGACCCAGTACTTC.

The V and J genes are TRBV7-2 and TRBJ1-2, with no clear D. CDR3 size: 14 residues. Trimming shortened V by 2 bases and J by 2 bases, and 9 bases separated the two germline ends. Germline V gene sequence: CDR1 SGHTA, CDR2 FQGNSA. CDR3 residues: CASSLSKGNYGYTF. The CDR3, as DNA: TGTGCCAGCAGCTTAAGTAAAGGAAACTATGGCTACACCTTC.

In nucleotides, the CDR3 is TGTGCCAGCAGGAGCACGAGTAGCAATCAGCCCCAGCATTTT. Its translation: CASRSTSSNQPQHF. V is TRBV6-5 and J is TRBJ1-5; unclear D gene. Between the trimmed V and J ends, which lost 6 bases and 0 bases, there was a span of 9 bases. CDR3 size: 14 residues. Per the germline V gene, CDR1 is MNHEY and CDR2 is SVGAGI.

The chain uses TRBV7-2 and TRBJ2-1; TRBD1 matches 7 bases. CDR1 is SGHTA and CDR2 is FQGNSA in the germline V gene. J gave up 10 bases and V 3 bases, and 6 bases lay outside the gene matches. The CDR3 has 13 amino acids. The CDR3 protein is CASSFQGVHEQFF. DNA of the CDR3: TGTGCCAGCAGCTTCCAGGGGGTGCACGAGCAGTTCTTC.

The chain combines TRBV6-5 with TRBJ1-2; D may be TRBD1 (5 bases). The CDR3 has 15 residues. Trimming stripped 4 bases from V and 0 bases from J, with 12 bases between. Per germline, CDR1 MNHEY and CDR2 SVGAGI. The CDR3 sequence: CASSSPGATNYGYTF. Here the CDR3 DNA reads TGTGCCAGCAGTTCCCCCGGGGCCACTAACTATGGCTACACCTTC.

CDR3 sequence: CASSPARTGELFF. The DNA of the CDR3 is TGTGCCAGCAGCCCAGCCAGGACCGGGGAGCTGTTTTTT. The rearrangement links TRBV14 to TRBJ2-2; D not certain. With 4 bases removed from V and 5 bases from J, the gap between germline ends came to 8 bases. CDR1 and CDR2 from the germline V gene are SGHDN and FVKESK. This CDR3 is 13 amino acids long.

The chain carries TRBV6-6 and TRBJ1-5; D gene ambiguous. The CDR3 sequence is 12 residues long. V was shortened by 8 bases and J by 4 bases, with 9 bases between the two germline ends. From germline, CDR1 is MNHNY and CDR2 SVGAGI (reference sequence). The CDR3 region is CASAIPNQPQHF. The CDR3 coding sequence is TGTGCCAGCGCAATTCCGAATCAGCCCCAGCATTTT.

This clonotype was counted a few times. V gene TRBV5-1 combines with J gene TRBJ1-5; TRBD1 agrees at 9 bases. The CDR3 is made up of 17 amino acids. From germline, CDR1 is SGHRS and CDR2 YFSETQ. Trimming took 0 bases from V and 4 from J; bases not matched to a gene: 8. This chain's CDR3 is CASSLGFGTGFNQPQHF. CDR3 sequence (DNA): TGCGCCAGCAGCTTGGGGTTTGGGACAGGGTTTAATCAGCCCCAGCATTTT.

This clonotype was seen many times. The chain joins TRBV2 to TRBJ1-2; D call uncertain. V gave up 7 bases and J gave up 8 bases, with 11 bases separating them. Germline V gene lookup returns CDR1 SNHLY and CDR2 FYNNEI. The CDR3 sequence is 11 residues long. The CDR3: CASTRTVGYTF. The CDR3 region has the DNA TGTGCCAGCACTCGGACGGTGGGCTACACCTTC. The variable domain in full, with the rest retrieved from reference TRBV2 and TRBJ1-2, is EPEVTQTPSHQVTQMGQEVILRCVPISNHLYFYWYRQILGQKVEFLVSFYNNEISEKSEIFDDQFSVERPDGSNFTLKIRSTKLEDSAMYFCASTRTVGYTFGSGTRLTVV.

As concerns this clonotype: One junction end does not reproduce the germline sequence, and a read error may be involved. The chain joins TRBV18 to TRBJ2-1; no firm D call. The length of the CDR3 is 15 residues. From germline, CDR1 is KGHSH and CDR2 LQKENI. CDR3 nucleotides: TGTGTCAGCTCACCATCAATTAGCTCCTACAATGAGCAGTTCTTC. It encodes CVSSPSISSYNEQFF.

The table lists this clonotype with a few counts. V usage is TRBV10-3 and J usage is TRBJ2-7, with D possibly TRBD2 on 5 matching bases. Germline V lookup: CDR1 ENHRY, CDR2 SYGVKD. V was trimmed by 8 bases and J by 2 bases, leaving 19 bases between them. The CDR3 is 15 residues long. This CDR3 is CAILLQYGKTYEQYF. The CDR3 DNA follows: TGTGCCATCCTTCTCCAGTACGGGAAAACCTACGAGCAGTACTTC.

The genes are TRBV6-5 and TRBJ2-3; weak D call: TRBD2 (5 bases). V was cut by 6 bases and J by 0 bases, with 13 bases left in between. Germline lookup yields CDR1 MNHEY and CDR2 SVGAGI. There are 15 residues in the CDR3. The CDR3 DNA is TGTGCCAGCAGCAAAACGGAGGCGAGCACAGATACGCAGTATTTT. It yields the protein CASSKTEASTDTQYF.

A single count supports this clonotype. V gene TRBV20-1 combines with J gene TRBJ2-3; D uncertain. Germline assignment: CDR1 DFQATT and CDR2 SNEGSKA (reference sequence). The CDR3 is 14 residues long. Trimming removed 5 bases at V and 0 bases at J, with 12 bases between. The CDR3 loop is CSAGDLGSTDTQYF. Written as DNA, the CDR3 is TGCAGTGCTGGTGACCTCGGGAGCACAGATACGCAGTATTTT.

J is TRBJ2-5 and V is TRBV20-1; 9 positions match TRBD1. V lost 2 bases, J lost 11 bases, and 15 bases stayed unmatched. This CDR3 region has 15 residues. Germline V gene lookup returns CDR1 DFQATT and CDR2 SNEGSKA (reference sequence). CDR3 DNA sequence: TGCAGTGCTAGACTTGGGACAGGGATGGAAAATGAGCAGTACTTC. Encoded protein: CSARLGTGMENEQYF.

This rearrangement joins TRBV29-1 to TRBJ1-1; tentatively, D is TRBD1 (5 bases). CDR1 is SQVTM and CDR2 is ANQGSEA in the germline V gene. V dropped 6 bases and J dropped 1 base, with 12 bases sitting between them. CDR3 length: 13 residues. The CDR3 loop is CSVGQGTNTEAFF. The CDR3 nucleotides are TGCAGCGTGGGGCAGGGAACGAACACTGAAGCTTTCTTT.

This clonotype was seen only a few times. The chain has TRBV7-2 and TRBJ2-5, with D hard to call. V lost 2 bases and J lost 5, with 9 bases in between. The CDR3 runs to 13 residues. CDR1 and CDR2 from the germline V gene are SGHTA and FQGNSA. CDR3 sequence: CASSLLVRETQYF. DNA of the CDR3: TGTGCCAGCAGCTTACTGGTTCGGGAGACCCAGTACTTC.

The table lists this clonotype with a few counts. V and J are TRBV13 and TRBJ2-7, with a tentative D call TRBD1 (6 bases). With 4 bases removed from V and 3 bases from J, the gap between germline ends came to 10 bases. The CDR3 loop spans 13 amino acids. Germline CDR1 is PRHDT and CDR2 is FYEKMQ (reference sequence). Here the CDR3 DNA reads TGTGCCAGCAGCTCAGGGGACCACTACGAGCAGTACTTC. It specifies CASSSGDHYEQYF.

V gene TRBV28 combines with J gene TRBJ2-2, with D possibly being TRBD2 (6 bases). Between the trimmed V and J ends, which lost 6 bases and 4 bases, there was a span of 27 bases. The germline V gene has CDR1 MDHEN and CDR2 SYDVKM. The CDR3 runs to 19 residues. The CDR3 reads CASSAILFVGSGLTGELFF. The CDR3 bases are TGTGCCAGCAGCGCGATCCTTTTTGTCGGTAGCGGACTCACCGGGGAGCTGTTTTTT.

The chain couples TRBV28 to TRBJ1-2, with 9 bases fitting TRBD1. The CDR3 loop spans 17 amino acids. Unmatched junction bases numbered 18, after V lost 5 bases and J lost 8 bases. Looked up from germline, CDR1 is MDHEN and CDR2 is SYDVKM. The CDR3 DNA is TGTGCCAGCAGTCCGACCGTCCCACGTAACAGGGGGCGCGGCTACACCTTC. This sequence encodes CASSPTVPRNRGRGYTF.

The chain is built from TRBV28 and TRBJ2-1, with 9 positions matching TRBD1. Germline trimming cut 10 bases from V and 9 bases from J; bases unmatched to any gene: 16. CDR3 length: 15 residues. From germline, CDR1 is MDHEN and CDR2 SYDVKM. CDR3 sequence: CATGGFRQGESEQFF. The DNA of the CDR3 is TGTGCCACCGGGGGGTTTAGACAGGGGGAAAGTGAGCAGTTCTTC.

The chain links TRBV5-6 to TRBJ1-1; D remains unclear. Trimming left V 4 bases short and J 2 bases short, with 9 bases between. CDR3 length: 13 amino acids. Germline CDR1 and CDR2: SGHDT and YYEEEE. CDR3 coding DNA: TGTGCCAGCAGCACAATGACTAACACTGAAGCTTTCTTT. Translation gives CASSTMTNTEAFF.

J is TRBJ2-7 and V is TRBV2; possibly TRBD2 for D (6 bases). Trimming pared 4 bases from V and 6 bases from J, leaving 10 bases between. This CDR3 comprises 12 residues. From germline, CDR1 is SNHLY and CDR2 FYNNEI. The CDR3 sequence is CASSVLAVEQYF. CDR3 DNA: TGTGCCAGCAGTGTTTTAGCGGTCGAGCAGTACTTC.

The J gene is TRBJ2-1, the V gene TRBV5-1, with D possibly matching TRBD2 (5 bases). The germline V gene has CDR1 SGHRS and CDR2 YFSETQ. With 4 bases removed from V and 7 bases from J, the gap between germline ends came to 15 bases. The CDR3 spans 14 residues. The CDR3 DNA sequence: TGCGCCAGCAGCATAGGACCGCTAGCAAATGAGCAGTTCTTC. Amino acids: CASSIGPLANEQFF.

This clonotype was counted only a few times. The CDR3 DNA follows: TGTGCCAGCAGCCCTACACCCGCCCGCGGAGATACGCAGTATTTT. It codes for CASSPTPARGDTQYF. The chain is built from TRBV9 and TRBJ2-3, with D unresolved. Germline CDR1 and CDR2: SGDLS and YYNGEE. The CDR3 contains 15 residues. The ends were cut back, 4 bases at V and 5 bases at J, with 17 bases in the middle.

This clonotype was observed a few times. The rearrangement uses TRBV20-1 and TRBJ1-2, with D possibly being TRBD1 (6 bases). This CDR3 region has 15 residues. Germline CDR1 is DFQATT and CDR2 is SNEGSKA (reference sequence). Between the trimmed V and J ends, which lost 6 bases and 2 bases, there was a span of 19 bases. In nucleotides, the CDR3 is TGCAGTGCCTGGTCATCGGGGGGGACAAACTATGGCTACACCTTC. It translates to CSAWSSGGTNYGYTF.

The chain recombines TRBV9 with TRBJ1-3; D ambiguous. Trimming stripped 3 bases from V and 8 bases from J, with 3 bases between. There are 10 residues in the CDR3. Germline V CDR1 and CDR2: SGDLS, YYNGEE. Here the CDR3 DNA reads TGTGCCAGCAGCGGAGACACCATATATTTT. Protein sequence: CASSGDTIYF.

This clonotype was seen a single time. This chain uses TRBV7-2 with TRBJ1-1; D is ambiguous. Germline CDR1 SGHTA, CDR2 FQGNSA. This CDR3 is 14 amino acids long. Trimming took 7 bases from V and 0 from J, leaving 12 bases between them. The CDR3 DNA reads as TGTGCCAGCACAATGAGGGCAATGAACACTGAAGCTTTCTTT. Residues: CASTMRAMNTEAFF.

About this clonotype itself: Compared with germline, one end of the junction differs, possibly owing to a read error. The chain recombines TRBV10-3 with TRBJ2-5; no firm D call. From germline, CDR1 is ENHRY and CDR2 SYGVKD. This CDR3 region has 13 residues. The CDR3 loop is CAISVDHQETQCF. The CDR3 region has the DNA TGTGCCATCAGTGTGGACCACCAAGAGACCCAGTGCTTC.